The clone carrying this T cell receptor (beta chain) has more than one count but fewer than ten. As yet, its antigen is unknown. These data belong to a study of cytomegalovirus exposure and HLA in healthy donors. Points from the study as a whole: In a later analysis, common viral pathogens appeared linked to several of the most significant clusters. In an earlier analysis, productive rearrangement rates for most beta V segments clustered near 90% or 30%.

From germline, CDR1 is MNHEY and CDR2 SMNVEV (reference sequence). The CDR3 spans 13 residues. Trimming took 3 bases from V and 6 from J, leaving 12 bases between them. The PCR made use of 60 Vbeta and 13 Jbeta primers. The repertoire was sequenced with immunoSEQ multiplex PCR; TCRdb's copy has only in-frame clones and lacks some. The data contain around 170,000 clones, about 81% of them singletons. V is TRBV27 and J is TRBJ2-7; TRBD1 might be the D (7 bases). This sequence originates from a man aged 35 to 55 in good health and CMV-seronegative. Sequenced sample: PBMCs. This CDR3 is CASSFRQGGEQYF. Here the CDR3 DNA reads TGTGCCAGCAGTTTCCGACAGGGAGGCGAGCAGTACTTC.